Listed here is a single T cell receptor (beta chain). This sample is drawn from a study of cytomegalovirus exposure and HLA in healthy donors. Across the whole study: A data release that came early held approximately 85 million unique TCRs from HLA-typed donors.

Primers included in the PCR were 60 Vbeta and 13 Jbeta primers. In the original processing: In a later analysis, 70 million to 80 million unique TCR beta chains included roughly 11 million shared by two or more donors. Produced via immunoSEQ multiplex PCR; TCRdb's table is partial and in-frame only. The V and J calls and clone size were taken over from that table, and D and trimming were inferred from the DNA. The sample lists roughly 150,000 clones, 60% to 80% occurring once. The source is a man younger than 35 in good health and CMV-seropositive. The specimen sequenced was PBMCs.

Here the CDR3 reads CASSIDHGGRLKNEQYF. Here the CDR3 DNA reads TGTGCCAGTAGTATAGATCATGGAGGGCGTCTTAAGAACGAGCAGTACTTC. The J gene is TRBJ2-7, the V gene TRBV19; possible D gene TRBD2, 6 bases. CDR3 length equals 17 residues. Deletions cut 0 bases from V and 5 bases from J, with 20 bases between. CDR1 and CDR2 (germline): LNHDA, SQIVND (reference sequence).